Below, 9 T cell receptor beta chains from the same sample are listed, as sequenced in a study of blood T cell repertoires in COVID-19. Only in-frame clones appear in the TCRdb table, and some are missing; sequencing was by immunoSEQ multiplex PCR. This table holds roughly 200,000 clones, roughly 84% found once. Sequenced: peripheral blood. The receptor set was obtained from a man aged 50-60 years with active or convalescent COVID-19.

This clone was counted a single time. This chain joins TRBV30 and TRBJ2-2; D call uncertain. Germline CDR1 GTSNPN, CDR2 SVGIG (reference sequence). The CDR3 is 14 amino acids. Trimming took off 1 base at V and 4 bases at J, with 10 bases between the two ends. CDR3 protein: CAWSGLHSTGELFF. For the CDR3, the DNA is TGTGCCTGGAGTGGACTTCATAGCACCGGGGAGCTGTTTTTT.

The rearrangement uses TRBV30 and TRBJ2-2; 12 bases fit TRBD1. This CDR3 has 19 residues. The J segment lost 3 bases and the V segment lost 5 bases, leaving 16 bases of the junction unmatched. Germline V gives CDR1 GTSNPN, CDR2 SVGIG (reference sequence). The CDR3 region is CAWRRRDRGQLRDTGELFF. DNA for the CDR3: TGTGCCTGGCGACGACGGGACAGGGGGCAGTTAAGGGACACCGGGGAGCTGTTTTTT. The entire variable domain, with the rest obtained from reference TRBV30 and TRBJ2-2, is as follows: SQTIHQWPATLVQPVGSPLSLECTVEGTSNPNLYWYRQAAGRGLQLLFYSVGIGQISSEVPQNLSASRPQDRQFILSSKKLLLSDSGFYLCAWRRRDRGQLRDTGELFFGEGSRLTVL.

The rearrangement uses TRBV19 and TRBJ1-1; D is ambiguous. CDR3 length: 15 residues. V was trimmed by 0 bases and J by 3 bases, leaving 11 bases between them. Germline V gives CDR1 LNHDA, CDR2 SQIVND (reference sequence). In nucleotides, the CDR3 is TGTGCCAGTAGTATAGATCGAAGCGGGGACACTGAAGCTTTCTTT. Translation gives CASSIDRSGDTEAFF.

A single count supports this clone. The V gene is TRBV9, the J gene TRBJ2-7; 10 bases match TRBD2. V was clipped by 4 bases and J by 2 bases; unmatched bases: 15. CDR3 size: 18 residues. From germline, CDR1 is SGDLS and CDR2 YYNGEE. The CDR3 protein is CASSPRAATSGVAYEQYF. CDR3 coding DNA: TGTGCCAGCAGCCCGAGAGCCGCAACTAGCGGGGTCGCCTACGAGCAGTACTTC. The whole variable domain, filled in from reference TRBV9 and TRBJ2-7, reads DSGVTQTPKHLITATGQRVTLRCSPRSGDLSVYWYQQSLDQGLQFLIQYYNGEERAKGNILERFSAQQFPDLHSELNLSSLELGDSALYFCASSPRAATSGVAYEQYFGPGTRLTVT.

This clone has more than one count but fewer than ten. CDR3 residues: CAWSRDRGRSGYTF. CDR3 nucleotides: TGTGCCTGGAGTAGAGACAGGGGGCGAAGTGGCTACACCTTC. V gene TRBV30 combines with J gene TRBJ1-2; 10 bases line up with TRBD1. The CDR3 contains 14 residues. Germline trimming cut 2 bases from V and 7 bases from J; bases unmatched to any gene: 7. Looked up from germline, CDR1 is GTSNPN and CDR2 is SVGIG (reference sequence).

The V call is TRBV18, the J call TRBJ2-7, with 7 bases that match TRBD1. V lost 4 bases to trimming and J lost 2 bases; unmatched junction nucleotides: 5. The germline CDR1 and CDR2 sequences are KGHSH and LQKENI. The CDR3 has 14 amino acids. This chain's CDR3 is CASSQTGSAYEQYF. CDR3 coding DNA: TGTGCCAGCTCACAGACAGGGAGTGCCTACGAGCAGTACTTC.

On this clone: At one end the junction does not follow the germline gene, possibly because of a read error. The rearrangement links TRBV30 to TRBJ2-7; D not certain. From germline, CDR1 is GTSNPN and CDR2 SVGIG (reference sequence). The CDR3 is made up of 13 amino acids. The CDR3 nucleotides are TGTGCCTGGGCTGAGGAAACCTCCTCCGAGCAGTACTTC. Its translation is CAWAEETSSEQYF.

This sequence joins TRBV4-1 and TRBJ1-2; D gene uncertain. V dropped 1 base and J dropped 0 bases, with 9 bases sitting between them. The CDR3 sequence is 15 residues long. CDR1 is MGHRA and CDR2 is YSYEKL in the germline V gene. The CDR3 protein is CASSQVAGTNYGYTF. The CDR3 region has the DNA TGCGCCAGCAGCCAAGTTGCAGGCACTAACTATGGCTACACCTTC.

This clone has just one count. The chain combines TRBV30 with TRBJ2-7; D perhaps matches TRBD1 (7 bases). The germline CDR1 and CDR2 sequences are GTSNPN and SVGIG (reference sequence). The CDR3 spans 14 residues. V lost 2 bases and J 6 bases, leaving 17 bases between the germline ends. Here the CDR3 DNA reads TGTGCCTGGAGTCCCGGCAGGGGGGCGAGCGAGCAGTACTTC. It is translated as CAWSPGRGASEQYF. Together with reference TRBV30 and TRBJ2-7, the CDR3 gives the full variable domain: SQTIHQWPATLVQPVGSPLSLECTVEGTSNPNLYWYRQAAGRGLQLLFYSVGIGQISSEVPQNLSASRPQDRQFILSSKKLLLSDSGFYLCAWSPGRGASEQYFGPGTRLTVT.